This TCR beta chain was captured in a study of T cells in Graves' hyperthyroidism and ophthalmopathy. CDR3 size: 13 residues. The germline V gene encodes CDR1 ENHRY and CDR2 SYGVKD. Trimming cost V 8 bases and J 2 bases, with 12 bases left between them. This clonotype has just a few counts. What was amplified from RNA transcripts were TCR beta CDR3 regions. In the first-round RT-PCR of the TCR CDR3, the HTBI primer set was used. TCRdb re-called the multiplex PCR reads through MiXCR, storing one row per CDR3 protein. The sample contains roughly 550,000 distinct CDR3 sequences, 15% to 20% of which appear only once.

The material sequenced was blood. The rearrangement links TRBV10-3 to TRBJ1-2, with D hard to call. The TCR originated in a woman aged 25 to 39 with Graves' ophthalmopathy. The CDR3 region has the DNA TGTGCCATCGGGGAGCAGAACAACTATGGCTACACCTTC. Translating gives CAIGEQNNYGYTF.